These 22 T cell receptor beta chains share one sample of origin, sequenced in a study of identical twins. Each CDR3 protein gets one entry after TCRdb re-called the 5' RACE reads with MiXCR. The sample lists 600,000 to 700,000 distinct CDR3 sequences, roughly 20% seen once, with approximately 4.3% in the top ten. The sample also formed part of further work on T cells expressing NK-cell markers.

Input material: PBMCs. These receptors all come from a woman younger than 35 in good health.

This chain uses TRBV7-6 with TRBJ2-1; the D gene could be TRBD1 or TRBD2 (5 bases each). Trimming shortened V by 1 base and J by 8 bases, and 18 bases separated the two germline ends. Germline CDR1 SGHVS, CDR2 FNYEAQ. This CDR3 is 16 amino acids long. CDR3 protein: CASSLVAGGNGDEQFF. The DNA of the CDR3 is TGTGCCAGCAGCTTAGTTGCTGGGGGAAACGGGGATGAGCAGTTCTTC.

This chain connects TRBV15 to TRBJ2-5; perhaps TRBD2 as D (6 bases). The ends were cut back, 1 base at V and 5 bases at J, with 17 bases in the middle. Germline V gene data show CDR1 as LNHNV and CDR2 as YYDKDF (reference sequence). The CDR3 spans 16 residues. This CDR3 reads CATSRVGSAGRETQYF. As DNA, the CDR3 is TGTGCCACCAGCAGAGTGGGGTCTGCGGGAAGGGAGACCCAGTACTTC.

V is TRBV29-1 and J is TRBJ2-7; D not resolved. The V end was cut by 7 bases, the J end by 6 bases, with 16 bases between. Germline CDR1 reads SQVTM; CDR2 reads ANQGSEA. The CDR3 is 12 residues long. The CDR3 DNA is TGCAGCGCCTGTACCCCTGCCAGCGAGCAGTACTTC. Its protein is CSACTPASEQYF.

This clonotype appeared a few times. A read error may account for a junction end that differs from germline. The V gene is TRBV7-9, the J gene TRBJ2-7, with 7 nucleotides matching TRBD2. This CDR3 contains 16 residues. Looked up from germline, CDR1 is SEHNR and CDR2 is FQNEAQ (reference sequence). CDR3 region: CASQPGLSENTGTFNF. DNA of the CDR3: TGTGCCAGCCAACCGGGACTATCCGAAAATACCGGGACTTTTAACTTC.

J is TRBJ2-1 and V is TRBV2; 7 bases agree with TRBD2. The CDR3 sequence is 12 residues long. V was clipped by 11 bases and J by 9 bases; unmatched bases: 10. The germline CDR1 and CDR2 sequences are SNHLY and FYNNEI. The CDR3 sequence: CAAPGGNGEQFF. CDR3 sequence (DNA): TGTGCCGCGCCCGGGGGGAACGGTGAGCAGTTCTTC.

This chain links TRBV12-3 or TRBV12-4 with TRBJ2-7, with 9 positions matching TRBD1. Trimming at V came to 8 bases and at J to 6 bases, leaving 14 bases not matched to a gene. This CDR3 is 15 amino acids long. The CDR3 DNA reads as TGTGCCAGCCGTACCGGGACAGGGACCCCCCGCGAGCAGTACTTC. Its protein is CASRTGTGTPREQYF.

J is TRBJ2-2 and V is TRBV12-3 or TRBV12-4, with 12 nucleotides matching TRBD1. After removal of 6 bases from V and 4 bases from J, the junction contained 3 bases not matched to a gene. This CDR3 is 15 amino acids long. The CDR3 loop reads CASRGQGAVTGELFF. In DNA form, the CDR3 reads TGTGCCAGCAGGGGACAGGGGGCGGTCACCGGGGAGCTGTTTTTT.

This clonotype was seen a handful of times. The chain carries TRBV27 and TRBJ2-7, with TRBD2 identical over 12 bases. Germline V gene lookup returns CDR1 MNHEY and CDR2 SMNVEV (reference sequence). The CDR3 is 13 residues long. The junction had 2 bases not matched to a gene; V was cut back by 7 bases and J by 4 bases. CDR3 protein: CASIGTSGYEQYF. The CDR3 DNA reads TGTGCCAGCATAGGGACTAGCGGGTACGAGCAGTACTTC.

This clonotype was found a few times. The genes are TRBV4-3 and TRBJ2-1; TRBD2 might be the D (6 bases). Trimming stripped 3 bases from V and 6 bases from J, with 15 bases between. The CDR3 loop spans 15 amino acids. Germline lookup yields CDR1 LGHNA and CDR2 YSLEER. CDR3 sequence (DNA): TGCGCCAGCAGCCAGGTGCCGGGGAGGATCAATGAGCAGTTCTTC. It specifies CASSQVPGRINEQFF.

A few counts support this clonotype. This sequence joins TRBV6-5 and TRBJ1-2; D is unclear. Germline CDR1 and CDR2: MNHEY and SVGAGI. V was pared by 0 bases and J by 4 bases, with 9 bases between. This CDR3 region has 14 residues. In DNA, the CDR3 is TGTGCCAGCAGTTACTCACATAACGGCTATGGCTACACCTTC. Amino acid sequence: CASSYSHNGYGYTF.

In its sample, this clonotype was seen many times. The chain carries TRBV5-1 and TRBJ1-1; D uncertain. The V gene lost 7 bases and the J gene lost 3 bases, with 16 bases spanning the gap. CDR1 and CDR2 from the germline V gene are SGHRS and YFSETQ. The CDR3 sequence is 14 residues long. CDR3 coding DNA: TGCGCCAGCCAGTTGAGGAGGTACGACACTGAAGCTTTCTTT. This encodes CASQLRRYDTEAFF.

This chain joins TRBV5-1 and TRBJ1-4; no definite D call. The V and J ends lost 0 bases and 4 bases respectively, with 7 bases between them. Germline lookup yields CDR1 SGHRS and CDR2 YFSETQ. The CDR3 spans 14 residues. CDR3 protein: CASSLVPGNEKLFF. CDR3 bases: TGCGCCAGCAGCTTGGTGCCGGGTAATGAAAAACTGTTTTTT.

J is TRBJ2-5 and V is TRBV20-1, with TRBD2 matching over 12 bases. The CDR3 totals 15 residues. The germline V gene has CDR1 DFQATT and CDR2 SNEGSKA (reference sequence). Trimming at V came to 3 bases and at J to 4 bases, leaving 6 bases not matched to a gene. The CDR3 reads CSASGLAGGVETQYF. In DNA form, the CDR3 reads TGCAGTGCTAGCGGTCTAGCGGGAGGGGTAGAGACCCAGTACTTC.

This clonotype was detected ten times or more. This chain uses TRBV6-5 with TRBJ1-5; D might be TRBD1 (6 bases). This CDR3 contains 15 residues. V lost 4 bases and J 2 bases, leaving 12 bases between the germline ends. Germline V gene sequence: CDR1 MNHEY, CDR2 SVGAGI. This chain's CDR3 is CASSSRRGGNQPQHF. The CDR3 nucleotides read TGTGCCAGCAGTTCGCGCAGGGGAGGCAATCAGCCCCAGCATTTT.

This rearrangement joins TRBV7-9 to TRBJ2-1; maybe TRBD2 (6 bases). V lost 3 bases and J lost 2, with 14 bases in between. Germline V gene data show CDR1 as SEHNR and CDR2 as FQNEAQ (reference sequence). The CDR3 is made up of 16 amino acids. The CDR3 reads CASSFPGRTPYNEQFF. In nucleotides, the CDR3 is TGTGCCAGCAGCTTCCCGGGGAGGACACCCTACAATGAGCAGTTCTTC.

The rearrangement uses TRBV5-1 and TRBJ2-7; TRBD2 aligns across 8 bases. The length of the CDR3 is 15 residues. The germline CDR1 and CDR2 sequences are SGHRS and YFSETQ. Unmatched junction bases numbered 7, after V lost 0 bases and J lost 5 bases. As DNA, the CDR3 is TGCGCCAGCAGCTTGGGGGTCGGGGGGGTCGACGAGCAGTACTTC. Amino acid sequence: CASSLGVGGVDEQYF.

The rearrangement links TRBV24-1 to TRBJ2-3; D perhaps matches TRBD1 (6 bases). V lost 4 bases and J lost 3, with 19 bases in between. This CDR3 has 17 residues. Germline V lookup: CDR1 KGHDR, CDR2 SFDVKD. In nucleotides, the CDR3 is TGTGCCACCAGTGACGTACAGGGAAGAAATGGGACAGATACGCAGTATTTT. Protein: CATSDVQGRNGTDTQYF.

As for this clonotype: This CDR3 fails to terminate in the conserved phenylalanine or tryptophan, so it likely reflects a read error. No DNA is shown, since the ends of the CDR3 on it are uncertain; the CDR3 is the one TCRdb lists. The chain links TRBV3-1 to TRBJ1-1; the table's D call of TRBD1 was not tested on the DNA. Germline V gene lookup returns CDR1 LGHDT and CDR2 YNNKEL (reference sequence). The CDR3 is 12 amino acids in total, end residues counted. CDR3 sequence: CASSQATGILRV.

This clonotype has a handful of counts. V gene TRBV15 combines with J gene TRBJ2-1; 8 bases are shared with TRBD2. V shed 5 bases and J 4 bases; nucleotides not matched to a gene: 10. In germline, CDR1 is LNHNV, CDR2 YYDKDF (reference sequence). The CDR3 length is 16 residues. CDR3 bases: TGTGCCACCAGCCCATACGGGGGGGAGGGGTACAATGAGCAGTTCTTC. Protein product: CATSPYGGEGYNEQFF.

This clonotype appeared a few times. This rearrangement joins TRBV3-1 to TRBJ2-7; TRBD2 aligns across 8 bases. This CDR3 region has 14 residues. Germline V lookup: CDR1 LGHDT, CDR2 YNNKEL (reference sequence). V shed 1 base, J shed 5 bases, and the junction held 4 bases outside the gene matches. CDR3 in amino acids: CASSQAGLVHEQYF. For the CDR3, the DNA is TGTGCCAGCAGCCAAGCGGGACTAGTCCACGAGCAGTACTTC.

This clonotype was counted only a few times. The CDR3 nucleotides read TGTGCCAGCAGCCCGTTTAGAGGGGTGAACACTGAAGCTTTCTTT. It is translated as CASSPFRGVNTEAFF. The genes are TRBV11-2 and TRBJ1-1, with D possibly being TRBD1 (5 bases). In germline, CDR1 is SGHAT, CDR2 FQNNGV. Trimming took 5 bases from V and 0 from J, leaving 13 bases between them. The CDR3 has 15 residues.

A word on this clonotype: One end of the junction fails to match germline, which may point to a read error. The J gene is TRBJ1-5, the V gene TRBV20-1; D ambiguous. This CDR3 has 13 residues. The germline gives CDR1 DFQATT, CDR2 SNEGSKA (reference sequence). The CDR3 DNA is TGCAGTGCGAGAGGCGTAGTCAATCAGCCCCAGCATTTT. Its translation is CSARGVVNQPQHF.